A single sample gave rise to the 22 T cell receptor beta chains below, sequenced in a study of blood T cell repertoires in COVID-19. The repertoire was sequenced with immunoSEQ multiplex PCR; TCRdb's copy has only in-frame clones and lacks some. The sample holds around 120,000 clones, around 88% seen once. Sequenced sample: peripheral blood. The receptor set was obtained from an elderly man with active or convalescent COVID-19.

The gene calls are TRBV28 and TRBJ2-7; TRBD2 agrees at 12 bases. Germline loops: CDR1 MDHEN, CDR2 SYDVKM. This CDR3 contains 17 residues. Trimming removed 0 bases from V and 4 bases from J; junction bases left unmatched: 7. CDR3 in amino acids: CASSLWSSGGAGYEQYF. The CDR3 DNA reads TGTGCCAGCAGTTTATGGTCTAGCGGGGGGGCCGGGTACGAGCAGTACTTC.

This chain links TRBV6-5 with TRBJ1-1; perhaps TRBD1 as D (6 bases). From germline, CDR1 is MNHEY and CDR2 SVGAGI. There are 13 residues in the CDR3. V dropped 8 bases and J dropped 1 base, with 11 bases sitting between them. CDR3 bases: TGTGCCAGCCGGCTGGGGGCGAACACTGAAGCTTTCTTT. It encodes CASRLGANTEAFF.

The chain couples TRBV9 to TRBJ1-2, with unresolved D. CDR3 length: 14 residues. Trimming cost V 0 bases and J 8 bases, with 14 bases left between them. Germline CDR1 reads SGDLS; CDR2 reads YYNGEE. CDR3 protein: CASSVVGSQEGYTF. The DNA of the CDR3 is TGTGCCAGCAGCGTAGTAGGGAGTCAGGAAGGCTACACCTTC.

The rearrangement joins TRBV27 to TRBJ1-4; D is uncertain. Germline V lookup: CDR1 MNHEY, CDR2 SMNVEV (reference sequence). The V gene lost 2 bases and the J gene lost 8 bases, with 12 bases spanning the gap. The CDR3 totals 14 residues. CDR3 sequence reads: CASSLRRGGEKLFF. The CDR3 DNA is TGTGCCAGCAGTTTACGTCGGGGTGGGGAAAAACTGTTTTTT.

The V and J genes are TRBV2 and TRBJ1-5, with D perhaps TRBD1 (6 bases). Trimming removed 4 bases at V and 0 bases at J, with 13 bases between. Germline-derived CDR1 and CDR2 are SNHLY and FYNNEI. CDR3 length: 16 residues. CDR3 region: CASSGSSGVSNQPQHF. The CDR3 DNA reads TGTGCCAGCAGTGGGTCGTCAGGGGTTAGCAATCAGCCCCAGCATTTT.

This rearrangement joins TRBV7-2 to TRBJ2-2; D not certain. Germline CDR1 is SGHTA and CDR2 is FQGNSA. The V and J ends lost 1 base and 6 bases respectively, with 9 bases between them. The CDR3 has 14 amino acids. Here the CDR3 reads CASSLEPSAGELFF. CDR3 sequence (DNA): TGTGCCAGCAGCTTAGAACCGTCGGCCGGGGAGCTGTTTTTT.

The rearrangement joins TRBV5-4 to TRBJ1-2; D unclear. CDR1 SGHNT and CDR2 YYREEE come from the germline V gene (reference sequence). The CDR3 covers 13 residues. Trimming left V 3 bases short and J 4 bases short, with 10 bases between. The CDR3 DNA follows: TGTGCCAGCAGCTCGCCCGGTACCTATGGCTACACCTTC. The encoded protein is CASSSPGTYGYTF.

The V and J genes are TRBV12-5 and TRBJ1-2; D may be TRBD1 (5 bases). Germline V gives CDR1 LGHNT, CDR2 FRNRAP. The CDR3 totals 13 residues. The ends were cut back, 6 bases at V and 8 bases at J, with 16 bases in the middle. The CDR3 here is CASGNSGVEGYTF. CDR3 DNA sequence: TGTGCTAGTGGAAACTCGGGGGTAGAGGGCTACACCTTC.

The chain recombines TRBV5-1 with TRBJ2-5; no firm D call. The V end was cut by 5 bases, the J end by 1 base, with 9 bases between. The CDR3 has 13 amino acids. The germline gives CDR1 SGHRS, CDR2 YFSETQ. The DNA for the CDR3 is TGCGCCAGCAGTCTAGGCGCCCAAGAGACCCAGTACTTC. It is translated as CASSLGAQETQYF.

This chain connects TRBV24-1 to TRBJ1-2; TRBD1 is a possible D gene (6 bases). Germline V gives CDR1 KGHDR, CDR2 SFDVKD. V was cut by 3 bases and J by 4 bases, with 14 bases left in between. The CDR3 loop spans 15 amino acids. Here the CDR3 reads CATSDADRPIYGYTF. The CDR3 nucleotides are TGTGCCACCAGTGATGCTGACAGGCCGATCTATGGCTACACCTTC.

J is TRBJ1-5 and V is TRBV24-1; TRBD1 might be the D (5 bases). V was clipped by 2 bases and J by 6 bases, with 10 bases between them. Per the germline V gene, CDR1 is KGHDR and CDR2 is SFDVKD. The CDR3 extends over 14 amino acids. The CDR3 DNA reads as TGTGCCACCAGTGATTGTCCAGGGTTTCAGCCCCAGCATTTT. Protein: CATSDCPGFQPQHF.

This chain links TRBV6-6 with TRBJ1-6; 8 positions match TRBD1. Germline V CDR1 and CDR2: MNHNY, SVGAGI (reference sequence). J was trimmed by 8 bases and V by 5 bases; bases with no gene match: 5. The CDR3 is 14 residues long. The CDR3 is CASSNRGGYSPLHF. CDR3 nucleotide sequence: TGTGCCAGCAGTAACAGGGGGGGTTATTCACCCCTCCACTTT.

This clone showed up just once. The chain joins TRBV19 to TRBJ1-6; D not resolved. This CDR3 spans 16 amino acids. Deletions cut 5 bases from V and 0 bases from J, with 11 bases between. Germline V gene data show CDR1 as LNHDA and CDR2 as SQIVND (reference sequence). The CDR3 loop is CASSPLKSSYNSPLHF. In DNA, the CDR3 is TGTGCCAGTAGTCCCTTGAAGAGCTCCTATAATTCACCCCTCCACTTT.

CDR3 nucleotide sequence: TGTGCCAGCAGCCGAGGGCCTCAAGAGACCCAGTACTTC. Protein product: CASSRGPQETQYF. The V and J genes are TRBV7-7 and TRBJ2-5, with D possibly TRBD2 on 5 matching bases. Germline V CDR1 and CDR2: SSHAT, FNYEAQ (reference sequence). V lost 5 bases and J 2 bases, leaving 9 bases between the germline ends. This CDR3 region has 13 residues.

Remarks on this clone: The sample carries other DNA sequences with the same CDR3. The chain combines TRBV7-2 with TRBJ1-6; 8 bases line up with TRBD1. Germline V gives CDR1 SGHTA, CDR2 FQGNSA. The length of the CDR3 is 13 residues. The J segment lost 10 bases and the V segment lost 3 bases, leaving 2 bases of the junction unmatched. The CDR3: CASSLTGESPLHF. The CDR3 DNA reads as TGTGCCAGCAGCTTGACAGGGGAGTCACCCCTCCACTTT.

This clone was counted only a few times. The chain links TRBV6-6 to TRBJ1-1; a possible D gene is TRBD1 (5 bases). This CDR3 contains 14 residues. Germline loops: CDR1 MNHNY, CDR2 SVGAGI (reference sequence). V shed 4 bases and J shed 4 bases, with 13 bases lying between them. The CDR3 sequence: CASSSAIGGTEAFF. The CDR3 DNA reads as TGTGCCAGCAGTTCCGCCATCGGGGGCACTGAAGCTTTCTTT.

This clone was seen once. The chain has TRBV10-3 and TRBJ1-1, with D uncertain. Germline V gene lookup returns CDR1 ENHRY and CDR2 SYGVKD. Trimming stripped 0 bases from V and 8 bases from J, with 7 bases between. The CDR3 totals 12 residues. The CDR3 DNA is TGTGCCATCAGTGAGTCGTGGGCCGAAGCTTTCTTT. Protein: CAISESWAEAFF.

This clone was detected only once. The J gene is TRBJ2-4, the V gene TRBV6-5; TRBD2 is a possible D gene (6 bases). CDR1 is MNHEY and CDR2 is SVGAGI in the germline V gene. Trimming took 5 bases from V and 8 from J, leaving 16 bases between them. The CDR3 contains 14 residues. CDR3 residues: CASSNSGEADIQYF. CDR3 bases: TGTGCCAGCAGTAATAGCGGCGAGGCGGACATTCAGTACTTC.

This clone has only a few counts. The chain carries TRBV5-1 and TRBJ2-7; a weak D match, TRBD1 (5 bases). The CDR3 spans 14 residues. Germline assignment: CDR1 SGHRS and CDR2 YFSETQ. Trimming removed 4 bases from V and 2 bases from J, with 13 bases in between. The CDR3 DNA reads as TGCGCCAGCAGCCCCGCAGGGTTAACCTACGAGCAGTACTTC. Protein: CASSPAGLTYEQYF.

The chain has TRBV19 and TRBJ2-1; possible D gene TRBD1, 5 bases. CDR1 and CDR2 from the germline V gene are LNHDA and SQIVND (reference sequence). CDR3 length equals 16 residues. V shed 3 bases and J shed 0 bases, with 12 bases lying between them. The CDR3 region is CASSIDSVVSYNEQFF. The CDR3 bases are TGTGCCAGTAGTATTGACAGCGTCGTCTCCTACAATGAGCAGTTCTTC.

This clone turned up a few times. The V call is TRBV11-2, the J call TRBJ2-7; D gene uncertain. With 2 bases removed from V and 7 bases from J, the gap between germline ends came to 18 bases. CDR3 length equals 15 residues. Germline V CDR1 and CDR2: SGHAT, FQNNGV. The CDR3 DNA is TGTGCCAGCAGCTTACAGCCGAGCTACTATGAGGAGCAGTACTTC. It yields the protein CASSLQPSYYEEQYF.

The J gene is TRBJ1-2, the V gene TRBV18; D is unclear. Trimming took off 6 bases at V and 3 bases at J, with 11 bases between the two ends. Per the germline V gene, CDR1 is KGHSH and CDR2 is LQKENI. The CDR3 is 13 amino acids. CDR3 sequence reads: CASSAANDYGYTF. Here the CDR3 DNA reads TGTGCCAGCTCCGCAGCGAACGACTATGGCTACACCTTC.